These 29 T cell receptor beta chains came from one sample sequenced in a study of OX40 agonist ivuxolimab in advanced cancers. The table came from immunoSEQ multiplex PCR; TCRdb's copy has only in-frame clones and leaves some out. The sample records about 76,000 clones, over 75% being singletons. This specimen consisted of CD4+ or CD8+ T cells sorted from blood, obtained in a trial of the OX40 agonist ivuxolimab. Source of these receptors: an adult with an advanced solid tumor such as melanoma, head and neck, liver or kidney cancer.

The chain carries TRBV7-2 and TRBJ2-5; D unresolved. Germline loops: CDR1 SGHTA, CDR2 FQGNSA. V was clipped by 5 bases and J by 4 bases, with 14 bases between them. The CDR3 totals 14 residues. For the CDR3, the DNA is TGTGCCAGCAGCCCGCTGGGCTGGAGAGAGACCCAGTACTTC. Its protein is CASSPLGWRETQYF.

V gene TRBV29-1 combines with J gene TRBJ1-1; 8 nucleotides align to TRBD1. V shed 7 bases, J shed 0 bases, and the junction held 4 bases outside the gene matches. This CDR3 is built from 13 residues. Germline V gene sequence: CDR1 SQVTM, CDR2 ANQGSEA. Here the CDR3 DNA reads TGCAGCGCCAGGACAGGGATGAACACTGAAGCTTTCTTT. It specifies CSARTGMNTEAFF.

Only one count was recorded for this clone. V is TRBV5-1 and J is TRBJ2-5; the D gene is possibly TRBD1 (5 bases). Germline-derived CDR1 and CDR2 are SGHRS and YFSETQ. CDR3 length: 14 residues. V was cut by 0 bases and J by 5 bases, with 11 bases left in between. CDR3 residues: CASSLALRGETQYF. As DNA, the CDR3 is TGCGCCAGCAGCTTGGCCTTAAGGGGTGAGACCCAGTACTTC.

V gene TRBV11-2 combines with J gene TRBJ1-1; TRBD1 aligns across 7 bases. This CDR3 spans 13 amino acids. Trimming at V came to 6 bases and at J to 1 base, leaving 2 bases not matched to a gene. The germline V gene has CDR1 SGHAT and CDR2 FQNNGV. CDR3 protein: CASSRQGNTEAFF. CDR3 nucleotides: TGTGCCAGCAGTCGACAGGGGAACACTGAAGCTTTCTTT.

The chain links TRBV30 to TRBJ1-6, with TRBD1 matching over 7 bases. The CDR3 length is 16 residues. Looked up from germline, CDR1 is GTSNPN and CDR2 is SVGIG (reference sequence). The junction had 14 bases not matched to a gene; V was cut back by 5 bases and J by 7 bases. The chain's CDR3 is CAWARQGPLENSPLHF. CDR3 sequence (DNA): TGTGCCTGGGCCCGACAGGGACCTCTGGAAAATTCACCCCTCCACTTT.

The V and J genes are TRBV2 and TRBJ1-2; possible D gene TRBD1, 5 bases. This CDR3 spans 14 amino acids. Germline CDR1 SNHLY, CDR2 FYNNEI. V shed 9 bases and J shed 3 bases, with 17 bases lying between them. The CDR3 DNA sequence: TGTGCCAGGGTTCCGGGACTTTTGGACTATGGCTACACCTTC. Translating gives CARVPGLLDYGYTF.

This chain connects TRBV6-5 to TRBJ2-7, with unresolved D. The V gene lost 5 bases and the J gene lost 5 bases, with 7 bases spanning the gap. The CDR3 contains 11 residues. Germline V CDR1 and CDR2: MNHEY, SVGAGI. The chain's CDR3 is CASSEVDEQYF. In DNA form, the CDR3 reads TGTGCCAGCAGTGAAGTCGACGAGCAGTACTTC.

The genes are TRBV5-1 and TRBJ2-5, with TRBD1 as a possible D gene (6 bases). V lost 3 bases to trimming and J lost 5 bases, with 14 bases between them. Germline V gene data show CDR1 as SGHRS and CDR2 as YFSETQ. The CDR3 sequence is 14 residues long. The CDR3 protein is CASSSTGSWETQYF. The CDR3, as DNA: TGCGCCAGCAGCTCCACAGGGAGCTGGGAGACCCAGTACTTC.

This chain links TRBV9 with TRBJ2-3; 13 nucleotides agree with TRBD2. CDR3 length: 15 amino acids. Germline values: CDR1 SGDLS, CDR2 YYNGEE. The ends lost 4 bases at V and 4 bases at J; junction bases unmatched: 3. The CDR3 reads CASSTSGRAPDTQYF. The CDR3, as DNA: TGTGCCAGCAGCACTAGCGGGAGGGCCCCAGATACGCAGTATTTT.

The chain employs TRBV9 and TRBJ2-2; D is undetermined. V was trimmed by 0 bases and J by 5 bases, leaving 11 bases between them. The length of the CDR3 is 15 residues. Per germline, CDR1 SGDLS and CDR2 YYNGEE. In nucleotides, the CDR3 is TGTGCCAGCAGCGTAGGGCAGGTTATGACCGGGGAGCTGTTTTTT. Translated, it gives CASSVGQVMTGELFF.

This chain links TRBV9 with TRBJ2-2; D call uncertain. In germline, CDR1 is SGDLS, CDR2 YYNGEE. The CDR3 is 15 residues long. Trimming stripped 1 base from V and 2 bases from J, with 9 bases between. CDR3 coding DNA: TGTGCCAGCAGCGTATCACAAGTAAACACCGGGGAGCTGTTTTTT. This sequence encodes CASSVSQVNTGELFF.

The chain couples TRBV5-1 to TRBJ1-1; the D gene is possibly TRBD1 (6 bases). CDR3 length: 13 amino acids. V lost 4 bases and J 7 bases, leaving 14 bases between the germline ends. Germline V gives CDR1 SGHRS, CDR2 YFSETQ. The DNA of the CDR3 is TGCGCCAGCAGCAGTACAGGGTATGTTGAAGCTTTCTTT. It codes for CASSSTGYVEAFF.

This rearrangement joins TRBV27 to TRBJ2-1; D possibly corresponds to TRBD2 (6 bases). The V end lost 6 bases, the J end lost 5 bases, and 8 bases lay between the germline ends. The germline V gene has CDR1 MNHEY and CDR2 SMNVEV (reference sequence). CDR3 length: 12 residues. In nucleotides, the CDR3 is TGTGCCAGCAGCCGGAGGGACAATGAGCAGTTCTTC. Translating it yields CASSRRDNEQFF.

The V gene is TRBV10-3, the J gene TRBJ2-5, with D perhaps TRBD2 (6 bases). With 8 bases removed from V and 0 bases from J, the gap between germline ends came to 16 bases. Germline V gene sequence: CDR1 ENHRY, CDR2 SYGVKD. CDR3 size: 15 residues. CDR3: CAISRAGRDQETQYF. The CDR3 DNA reads as TGTGCCATCTCCAGGGCGGGGAGAGACCAAGAGACCCAGTACTTC.

The rearrangement links TRBV11-3 to TRBJ2-7; D gene ambiguous. Trimming removed 2 bases from V and 5 bases from J, with 4 bases in between. The CDR3 sequence is 11 residues long. Per germline, CDR1 SGHNT and CDR2 YENEEA. CDR3 in amino acids: CASSLLDEQYF. The CDR3 DNA is TGTGCCAGCAGCTTATTGGACGAGCAGTACTTC.

This clone was seen a few times. This chain links TRBV19 with TRBJ1-5, with 9 positions matching TRBD1. The CDR3 has 15 amino acids. CDR1 is LNHDA, CDR2 SQIVND, per germline (reference sequence). J gave up 5 bases and V 7 bases, and 9 bases lay outside the gene matches. The CDR3 DNA is TGTGCCAGTAAGGCTGTGACAGGGGGGCATCAGCCCCAGCATTTT. It translates to CASKAVTGGHQPQHF.

The chain employs TRBV20-1 and TRBJ1-2, with D unclear. CDR1 and CDR2 (germline): DFQATT, SNEGSKA (reference sequence). Trimming took off 5 bases at V and 3 bases at J, with 7 bases between the two ends. The CDR3 is made up of 11 amino acids. CDR3 protein: CSAPRYYGYTF. The CDR3 coding sequence is TGCAGTGCTCCCCGATACTATGGCTACACCTTC.

The rearrangement joins TRBV12-1 to TRBJ2-3. TRBV12-1 represents a pseudogene. The length of the CDR3 is 14 residues. The CDR3: CASSLGTGTDTQYF. The CDR3 DNA is TGTGCCAGCAGCTTAGGGACCGGCACAGATACGCAGTATTTT.

The chain joins TRBV30 to TRBJ2-1; 12 nucleotides align to TRBD2. CDR3 size: 14 residues. Germline CDR1 GTSNPN, CDR2 SVGIG (reference sequence). J lost 4 bases, V lost 3 bases, and 1 base had no gene match. The CDR3 DNA follows: TGTGCCTGGAGGGGGACTAGCGGGTACAATGAGCAGTTCTTC. Its translation: CAWRGTSGYNEQFF.

The chain links TRBV7-3 to TRBJ2-1; 15 positions agree with TRBD2. This CDR3 has 16 residues. Germline V gene lookup returns CDR1 SGHTA and CDR2 FQGTGA. Trimming at V came to 5 bases and at J to 9 bases, leaving 8 bases not matched to a gene. CDR3 coding DNA: TGTGCCAGCAGCCCCCGAGTGGGACTAGCGGGAGGTGAGCAGTTCTTC. This codes for CASSPRVGLAGGEQFF.

The genes are TRBV7-2 and TRBJ1-4; the D is unclear. CDR1 SGHTA and CDR2 FQGNSA come from the germline V gene. The CDR3 contains 17 residues. Trimming pared 5 bases from V and 4 bases from J, leaving 20 bases between. The CDR3 reads CASSDYGLQMFNEKLFF. The CDR3 DNA reads as TGTGCCAGCAGCGATTACGGATTACAGATGTTTAATGAAAAACTGTTTTTT. The full variable domain, with the rest looked up from reference TRBV7-2 and TRBJ1-4, is GAGVSQSPSNKVTEKGKDVELRCDPISGHTALYWYRQSLGQGLEFLIYFQGNSAPDKSGLPSDRFSAERTGGSVSTLTIQRTQQEDSAVYLCASSDYGLQMFNEKLFFGSGTQLSVL.

V usage is TRBV19 and J usage is TRBJ2-5, with TRBD1 matching 10 bases. Trimming cost V 3 bases and J 7 bases; bases outside gene matches: 20. This CDR3 has 19 amino acids. The germline CDR1 and CDR2 sequences are LNHDA and SQIVND (reference sequence). Here the CDR3 reads CASSMEWGTTGTGVGTQYF. The CDR3 coding sequence is TGTGCCAGTAGTATGGAATGGGGGACAACCGGGACAGGGGTTGGGACCCAGTACTTC.

This clone came up once. The chain carries TRBV4-1 and TRBJ2-1, with 9 nucleotides matching TRBD2. From germline, CDR1 is MGHRA and CDR2 YSYEKL. Trimming took 0 bases from V and 0 from J; bases not matched to a gene: 6. CDR3 length equals 18 residues. The CDR3 here is CASSQDNLAGLSYNEQFF. The CDR3 nucleotides are TGCGCCAGCAGCCAAGATAACCTAGCGGGACTCTCCTACAATGAGCAGTTCTTC.

The chain is built from TRBV14 and TRBJ1-6; D not resolved. Between the trimmed V and J ends, which lost 4 bases and 7 bases, there was a span of 14 bases. The CDR3 has 15 amino acids. CDR1 is SGHDN and CDR2 is FVKESK in the germline V gene. CDR3 in DNA: TGTGCCAGCAGCCCGGACCGTACCTTCAATTCACCCCTCCACTTT. This gives the protein CASSPDRTFNSPLHF.

This chain uses TRBV20-1 with TRBJ1-2, with D tentatively TRBD1 (5 bases). Trimming left V 5 bases short and J 9 bases short, with 13 bases between. The CDR3 has 11 amino acids. Looked up from germline, CDR1 is DFQATT and CDR2 is SNEGSKA (reference sequence). The DNA for the CDR3 is TGCAGTGCTGACAGCGGTAAGAGCTACACCTTC. This encodes CSADSGKSYTF.

The chain is built from TRBV18 and TRBJ1-2, with 9 bases matching TRBD1. From germline, CDR1 is KGHSH and CDR2 LQKENI. J lost 6 bases, V lost 4 bases, and 3 bases had no gene match. The CDR3 contains 13 residues. In nucleotides, the CDR3 is TGTGCCAGCTCACAGGGACAGGGAAATGGCTACACCTTC. Translation: CASSQGQGNGYTF.

This chain connects TRBV19 to TRBJ1-1; the match to TRBD1 covers 7 bases. The CDR3 totals 15 residues. CDR1 LNHDA and CDR2 SQIVND come from the germline V gene (reference sequence). Trimming at V came to 3 bases and at J to 2 bases, leaving 6 bases not matched to a gene. CDR3 DNA: TGTGCCAGTAGTATCACAGGGGTCCCCAACACTGAAGCTTTCTTT. Its translation is CASSITGVPNTEAFF. Using reference TRBV19 and TRBJ1-1 for the parts outside the CDR3, the full variable domain is DGGITQSPKYLFRKEGQNVTLSCEQNLNHDAMYWYRQDPGQGLRLIYYSQIVNDFQKGDIAEGYSVSREKKESFPLTVTSAQKNPTAFYLCASSITGVPNTEAFFGQGTRLTVV.

V is TRBV21-1 and J is TRBJ2-7; the D call of TRBD1 is as the table states it, not checked on the DNA. TRBV21-1 is a listed pseudogene. The CDR3 length is 14 residues. For the CDR3, the DNA is TGTGCCAGCAGAGGGGGACAGGAACCCTACGAGCAGTACTTC. Translated: CASRGGQEPYEQYF.

A few counts support this clone. This chain links TRBV11-2 with TRBJ2-1, with 7 bases aligning to TRBD2. Germline CDR1 is SGHAT and CDR2 is FQNNGV. The CDR3 runs 16 residues. V dropped 1 base and J dropped 0; count of bases not matched to a gene: 3. Here the CDR3 reads CASSLVGRSSYNEQFF. The CDR3 bases are TGTGCCAGCAGCTTAGTCGGGAGGAGCTCCTACAATGAGCAGTTCTTC.